The 27 T cell receptor beta chains below come from one sample, sequenced in a study of patients and donors after allogeneic stem cell transplantation (dated by TCRdb to 2018 to 2020). The library was generated by RT-PCR. The reads were generated on a NextSeq 550. TCRdb trimmed the raw reads at Q25, called clones with MiXCR and kept productive beta chains. Rows are unified per CDR3 protein, each entry keeping the most common DNA and genes. In all, the sample holds more than 150,000 distinct CDR3 sequences, and approximately 41% of those were seen once. The ten largest clones capture less than 40% of the sample. The specimen was blood, either unsorted or a sorted T cell fraction (not recorded which). These receptors all stem from a human donor who was either an allogeneic HSCT recipient or a stem cell or donor lymphocyte infusion donor (not recorded which). It is not recorded whose cells these are; they may come from a transplant donor.

The genes are TRBV29-1 and TRBJ1-1; D gene unclear. Germline V lookup: CDR1 SQVTM, CDR2 ANQGSEA. Trimming took 4 bases from V and 4 from J, leaving 13 bases between them. The CDR3 contains 13 residues. The DNA of the CDR3 is TGCAGCGTTGGGCAGGCTCCCACCACTGAAGCTTTCTTT. It translates to CSVGQAPTTEAFF.

A few counts support this clonotype. J is TRBJ1-2 and V is TRBV27; D possibly corresponds to TRBD1 (6 bases). CDR1 MNHEY and CDR2 SMNVEV come from the germline V gene (reference sequence). The V end was cut by 5 bases, the J end by 4 bases, with 14 bases between. CDR3 length: 14 residues. In nucleotides, the CDR3 is TGTGCCAGCAGTCCCTCGGACAGCCCCTATGGCTACACCTTC. It translates to CASSPSDSPYGYTF.

The chain links TRBV7-9 to TRBJ2-3; TRBD2 agrees at 7 bases. With V trimmed by 3 bases and J by 3 bases, 12 bases remained unmatched. The germline V gene has CDR1 SEHNR and CDR2 FQNEAQ (reference sequence). The CDR3 covers 17 residues. CDR3 protein: CASSFPGGRVLTDTQYF. The CDR3, as DNA: TGTGCCAGCAGCTTTCCTGGCGGGAGAGTGCTAACAGATACGCAGTATTTT. Complete variable domain (other parts from reference TRBV7-9 and TRBJ2-3): DTGVSQNPRHKITKRGQNVTFRCDPISEHNRLYWYRQTLGQGPEFLTYFQNEAQLEKSRLLSDRFSAERPKGSFSTLEIQRTEQGDSAMYLCASSFPGGRVLTDTQYFGPGTRLTVL.

The chain recombines TRBV20-1 with TRBJ2-2; TRBD2 agrees at 8 bases. Germline-derived CDR1 and CDR2 are DFQATT and SNEGSKA (reference sequence). The CDR3 consists of 14 residues. V dropped 2 bases and J dropped 5; count of bases not matched to a gene: 4. The CDR3 reads CSARPSGSTGELFF. CDR3 nucleotide sequence: TGCAGTGCTAGACCGAGCGGGAGTACCGGGGAGCTGTTTTTT.

This clonotype appeared a few times. The chain recombines TRBV12-3 or TRBV12-4 with TRBJ1-6, with 7 bases lining up with TRBD1. J lost 8 bases, V lost 7 bases, and 8 bases had no gene match. The CDR3 totals 14 residues. CDR3 sequence (DNA): TGTGCCAGCACCCAGACAGGGAAGGATTCACCCCTCCACTTT. Translation: CASTQTGKDSPLHF.

V gene TRBV7-2 combines with J gene TRBJ2-3, with D possibly being TRBD2 (6 bases). Germline CDR1 SGHTA, CDR2 FQGNSA. The CDR3 has 16 residues. V was trimmed by 1 base and J by 0 bases, leaving 11 bases between them. In DNA form, the CDR3 reads TGTGCCAGCAGCTTAGTCTCTGGGGGGAGCACAGATACGCAGTATTTT. This gives the protein CASSLVSGGSTDTQYF.

This clonotype was counted at least ten times. The chain's CDR3 is CSVEYGDTQYF. The CDR3 DNA sequence: TGCAGCGTTGAATACGGAGATACGCAGTATTTT. The chain couples TRBV29-1 to TRBJ2-3; D is ambiguous. There are 11 residues in the CDR3. Trimming left V 2 bases short and J 5 bases short, with 5 bases between. The V gene's germline CDR1 is SQVTM and CDR2 ANQGSEA.

CDR3 DNA: TGCGCCAGCAGCTTCGGTGACACTAGCAATCAGCCCCAGCATTTT. Protein: CASSFGDTSNQPQHF. The chain couples TRBV5-1 to TRBJ1-5; no clear D gene. Germline V lookup: CDR1 SGHRS, CDR2 YFSETQ. V dropped 2 bases and J dropped 0 bases, with 9 bases sitting between them. This CDR3 contains 15 residues. Full variable domain (rest looked up from reference TRBV5-1 and TRBJ1-5): KAGVTQTPRYLIKTRGQQVTLSCSPISGHRSVSWYQQTPGQGLQFLFEYFSETQRNKGNFPGRFSGRQFSNSRSEMNVSTLELGDSALYLCASSFGDTSNQPQHFGDGTRLSIL.

This clonotype was detected a few times. The chain has TRBV27 and TRBJ1-1, with a weak D call TRBD1 (5 bases). Trimming removed 4 bases from V and 4 bases from J, with 13 bases in between. In germline, CDR1 is MNHEY, CDR2 SMNVEV (reference sequence). The CDR3 totals 14 residues. CDR3 nucleotides: TGTGCCAGCAGTTGGGGGGTCGGGGGCACTGAAGCTTTCTTT. It translates to CASSWGVGGTEAFF.

The chain is built from TRBV12-3 or TRBV12-4 and TRBJ2-2; D may match TRBD1 or TRBD2 (5 bases each). This CDR3 contains 15 residues. Trimming removed 3 bases from V and 5 bases from J, with 13 bases in between. In nucleotides, the CDR3 is TGTGCCAGCAGTTTTGGGGACCTTGGAACCGGGGAGCTGTTTTTT. Encoded protein: CASSFGDLGTGELFF.

The chain has TRBV29-1 and TRBJ2-3, with 7 bases lining up with TRBD1. The CDR3 sequence is 15 residues long. CDR1 and CDR2 from the germline V gene are SQVTM and ANQGSEA. Germline trimming cut 5 bases from V and 2 bases from J; bases unmatched to any gene: 10. The CDR3, as DNA: TGCAGCGTTAACCCTGGTGACAGGGTCACAGATACGCAGTATTTT. Amino acid sequence: CSVNPGDRVTDTQYF.

With regard to this clonotype: The junction and the germline gene differ at one end; a read error may be behind it. The chain uses TRBV7-7 and TRBJ2-5, with TRBD2 matching over 7 bases. Germline V lookup: CDR1 SSHAT, CDR2 FNYEAQ (reference sequence). The CDR3 has 17 residues. CDR3 coding DNA: TGTGCTAGCAGCTCCTCGCACCAGCGGGGATTCCAAGAGACCCAGTACTTC. It encodes CASSSSHQRGFQETQYF. Full variable domain (missing parts from reference TRBV7-7 and TRBJ2-5): GAGVSQSPRYKVTKRGQDVTLRCDPISSHATLYWYQQALGQGPEFLTYFNYEAQPDKSGLPSDRFSAERPEGSISTLTIQRTEQRDSAMYRCASSSSHQRGFQETQYFGPGTRLLVL.

The chain links TRBV12-3 or TRBV12-4 to TRBJ1-5, with TRBD1 as a possible D gene (5 bases). V was cut by 5 bases and J by 8 bases, with 16 bases left in between. This CDR3 comprises 14 residues. The CDR3 loop is CASSLRWGEKPQHF. For the CDR3, the DNA is TGTGCCAGCAGTCTTCGGTGGGGGGAAAAGCCCCAGCATTTT.

This chain joins TRBV12-3 or TRBV12-4 and TRBJ2-3; maybe TRBD2 (6 bases). The CDR3 has 14 residues. V was pared by 6 bases and J by 6 bases, with 16 bases between. In DNA, the CDR3 is TGTGCCAGCAGCGACACACTAGCAAGGGATACGCAGTATTTT. This translates into CASSDTLARDTQYF.

This chain joins TRBV2 and TRBJ2-5; tentatively, D is TRBD2 (6 bases). Germline V CDR1 and CDR2: SNHLY, FYNNEI. This CDR3 contains 16 residues. The V gene lost 3 bases and the J gene lost 4 bases, with 18 bases spanning the gap. CDR3 nucleotide sequence: TGTGCCAGCAGTGATCCCTATGGAGGGTTGGGAGAGACCCAGTACTTC. Its translation: CASSDPYGGLGETQYF.

The genes are TRBV13 and TRBJ2-1; possibly TRBD1 for D (5 bases). The CDR3 runs 14 residues. V lost 1 base and J 4 bases, leaving 8 bases between the germline ends. Germline V CDR1 and CDR2: PRHDT, FYEKMQ (reference sequence). CDR3 sequence: CASSLAHRYNEQFF. The CDR3 nucleotides are TGTGCCAGCAGCTTAGCCCACAGGTACAATGAGCAGTTCTTC.

The chain links TRBV20-1 to TRBJ1-2; the D is unclear. The CDR3 runs 11 residues. In germline, CDR1 is DFQATT, CDR2 SNEGSKA (reference sequence). V was pared by 6 bases and J by 7 bases, with 12 bases between. The CDR3 bases are TGCAGTGCAGTCTCGTGGAGTGGCTACACCTTC. It specifies CSAVSWSGYTF.

The gene calls are TRBV4-2 and TRBJ2-1, with TRBD2 identical over 8 bases. Germline values: CDR1 LGHNA, CDR2 YNFKEQ. The J segment lost 4 bases and the V segment lost 0 bases, leaving 2 bases of the junction unmatched. This CDR3 spans 15 amino acids. The CDR3 loop is CASSQELADYNEQFF. In DNA, the CDR3 is TGTGCCAGCAGCCAAGAACTAGCGGATTACAATGAGCAGTTCTTC.

The chain combines TRBV29-1 with TRBJ1-2; the D gene is possibly TRBD1 (6 bases). Germline loops: CDR1 SQVTM, CDR2 ANQGSEA. This CDR3 is 15 amino acids long. The V gene lost 7 bases and the J gene lost 3 bases, with 21 bases spanning the gap. Here the CDR3 DNA reads TGCAGCGCCGAAGATAGGACAGCTAAGGACTATGGCTACACCTTC. Translation: CSAEDRTAKDYGYTF.

This clonotype was detected ten times or more. The CDR3 region is CASSRDIGPGGEAFF. In DNA, the CDR3 is TGTGCCAGCAGCCGTGACATTGGGCCTGGGGGTGAAGCTTTCTTT. V is TRBV5-5 and J is TRBJ1-1, with a possible D match to TRBD1 (5 bases). V gave up 4 bases and J gave up 7 bases, with 20 bases separating them. The CDR3 runs 15 residues. Germline-derived CDR1 and CDR2 are SGHKS and YYEKEE (reference sequence). The full variable domain, its missing parts supplied by reference TRBV5-5 and TRBJ1-1, is DAGVTQSPTHLIKTRGQQVTLRCSPISGHKSVSWYQQVLGQGPQFIFQYYEKEERGRGNFPDRFSARQFPNYSSELNVNALLLGDSALYLCASSRDIGPGGEAFFGQGTRLTVV.

This clonotype was observed a few times. The rearrangement uses TRBV9 and TRBJ2-1, with D uncertain. Trimming left V 2 bases short and J 1 base short, with 4 bases between. The germline CDR1 and CDR2 sequences are SGDLS and YYNGEE. CDR3 length: 13 amino acids. The CDR3: CASSVESYNEQFF. The CDR3 DNA reads TGTGCCAGCAGCGTGGAGTCCTACAATGAGCAGTTCTTC.

The gene calls are TRBV4-3 and TRBJ2-7, with D possibly TRBD2 on 6 matching bases. This CDR3 has 15 residues. The germline V and J ends were trimmed by 4 bases and 4 bases, with 17 bases remaining between them. The germline CDR1 and CDR2 sequences are LGHNA and YSLEER. CDR3 sequence: CASSRHSGAYYEQYF. The CDR3 DNA reads as TGCGCCAGCAGCCGCCATTCGGGAGCCTATTACGAGCAGTACTTC.

This rearrangement joins TRBV30 to TRBJ2-7; D may be TRBD2 (6 bases). CDR3 size: 15 residues. The V end lost 3 bases, the J end lost 1 base, and 16 bases lay between the germline ends. Germline assignment: CDR1 GTSNPN and CDR2 SVGIG (reference sequence). CDR3 nucleotides: TGTGCCTGGAGCCCGGTAGGGCGGGGATCCTACGAGCAGTACTTC. Translation gives CAWSPVGRGSYEQYF.

This clonotype was observed a few times. The rearrangement links TRBV28 to TRBJ1-2; 8 bases agree with TRBD1. CDR1 and CDR2 from the germline V gene are MDHEN and SYDVKM. The CDR3 runs to 15 residues. The V and J ends lost 6 bases and 4 bases, in that order; junction bases with no gene match: 10. This chain's CDR3 is CASRRDRGSVYGYTF. DNA for the CDR3: TGTGCCAGCAGACGAGACAGGGGTAGTGTCTATGGCTACACCTTC.

This clonotype was seen more than once but under ten times. The chain links TRBV7-9 to TRBJ2-7; maybe TRBD1 (6 bases). Trimming pared 3 bases from V and 6 bases from J, leaving 12 bases between. The germline CDR1 and CDR2 sequences are SEHNR and FQNEAQ (reference sequence). The CDR3 runs to 13 residues. CDR3 bases: TGTGCCAGCAGCTTCCCTACAGGGACCGAGCAGTACTTC. Protein product: CASSFPTGTEQYF.

CDR3 sequence reads: CASSQEGTGANQPQHF. CDR3 bases: TGCGCCAGCAGCCAAGAGGGGACAGGGGCGAATCAGCCCCAGCATTTT. J is TRBJ1-5 and V is TRBV4-1, with 10 bases identical to TRBD1. This CDR3 region has 16 residues. CDR1 MGHRA and CDR2 YSYEKL come from the germline V gene. The trim removed 0 bases at V and 4 bases at J, leaving 3 bases unmatched.

As to this clonotype: A junction end diverges from the germline sequence, so it may reflect a read error. The chain uses TRBV15 and TRBJ2-1; TRBD1 matches at 8 bases. Per germline, CDR1 LNHNV and CDR2 YYDKDF (reference sequence). CDR3 length equals 15 residues. The CDR3 protein is CATSRDLGSDRGSNF. The CDR3 DNA follows: TGTGCCACCAGCAGAGATCTGGGGTCCGACAGGGGAAGTAACTTC.